Below are 15 T cell receptor beta chains sequenced from a single sample in a study of PD-1 blockade in classical Hodgkin lymphoma (dated by TCRdb to 2020 to 2022). The library was obtained by the immunoSEQ multiplex PCR assay. TCRdb took over this immuneACCESS table, retaining in-frame rearrangements with V and J assigned. Such tables are incomplete; in checked studies, under half of the missing clones stem from an unresolved V gene, and the remainder is unexplained. For this sample the table gives around 43,000 clones, of which just over 90% were detected only once. The ten most abundant clones make up approximately 4.9% of the sample. This specimen's time point label, interpreted: newly diagnosed, previously untreated cHL patient sample. Source material: peripheral blood mononuclear cells (PBMCs). The receptors originated from a human donor with classical Hodgkin lymphoma.

Relative to its sample, this clone is medium-sized (0.01 to 0.1%). The chain links TRBV11-3 to TRBJ1-2; no reliable D call. V was cut by 0 bases and J by 2 bases, with 13 bases left in between. The CDR3 contains 16 residues. Germline V gives CDR1 SGHNT, CDR2 YENEEA. CDR3 nucleotides: TGTGCCAGCAGCTTAGAGGGGAGAGGAGGGAACTATGGCTACACCTTC. Its translation: CASSLEGRGGNYGYTF.

The rearrangement joins TRBV20-1 to TRBJ1-2; no reliable D call. V was clipped by 3 bases and J by 2 bases, with 4 bases between them. The germline gives CDR1 DFQATT, CDR2 SNEGSKA (reference sequence). The CDR3 covers 11 residues. Here the CDR3 DNA reads TGCAGTGCTAGTGACAACTATGGCTACACCTTC. It is translated as CSASDNYGYTF.

This chain joins TRBV11-2 and TRBJ2-7; TRBD2 might be the D (5 bases). The V gene lost 2 bases and the J gene lost 2 bases, with 10 bases spanning the gap. Germline V gene lookup returns CDR1 SGHAT and CDR2 FQNNGV. CDR3 length: 14 amino acids. Here the CDR3 reads CASSLQTGTYEQYF. DNA of the CDR3: TGTGCCAGCAGCTTACAAACGGGAACCTACGAGCAGTACTTC.

The chain has TRBV27 and TRBJ2-4; 8 nucleotides match TRBD2. The CDR3 is made up of 16 amino acids. Trimming took 4 bases from V and 1 from J; bases not matched to a gene: 6. CDR1 is MNHEY, CDR2 SMNVEV, per germline (reference sequence). In nucleotides, the CDR3 is TGTGCCAGCAGTTCTCTTGGCGGGGGGGCCAAAAACATTCAGTACTTC. It is translated as CASSSLGGGAKNIQYF.

This clone was seen only once. CDR3 protein: CASSLTATYNEQFF. The CDR3 nucleotides are TGCGCCAGCAGCCTCACCGCAACTTACAATGAGCAGTTCTTC. J is TRBJ2-1 and V is TRBV4-1, with no clear D. Looked up from germline, CDR1 is MGHRA and CDR2 is YSYEKL. V was pared by 4 bases and J by 4 bases, with 11 bases between. The CDR3 is made up of 14 amino acids.

This clone is classed as medium-sized. This chain connects TRBV5-4 to TRBJ2-7; the match to TRBD1 covers 9 bases. Germline V gene sequence: CDR1 SGHNT, CDR2 YYREEE (reference sequence). The length of the CDR3 is 15 residues. V lost 3 bases and J lost 3; bases outside the gene matches: 7. The CDR3 here is CASSSTQDRGYEQYF. The DNA of the CDR3 is TGTGCCAGCAGCTCGACACAGGACAGGGGCTACGAGCAGTACTTC.

The J gene is TRBJ1-1, the V gene TRBV5-1, with a possible D match to TRBD1 (6 bases). The CDR3 loop spans 15 amino acids. The V end was cut by 4 bases, the J end by 6 bases, with 19 bases between. Per the germline V gene, CDR1 is SGHRS and CDR2 is YFSETQ. CDR3 DNA: TGCGCCAGCAGCGGACGGACGGGGGCAGGGGCTGAAGCTTTCTTT. The encoded protein is CASSGRTGAGAEAFF.

This clone was detected only once. The rearrangement uses TRBV28 and TRBJ2-7, with 10 nucleotides matching TRBD1. The V segment lost 6 bases and the J segment 4 bases; nucleotides outside the gene matches: 12. Germline CDR1 reads MDHEN; CDR2 reads SYDVKM. This CDR3 is built from 16 residues. CDR3 DNA sequence: TGTGCCAGCAGACAAGTGGGGGACAGGGGCCTTTACGAGCAGTACTTC. Translated, it gives CASRQVGDRGLYEQYF.

The chain is built from TRBV28 and TRBJ2-1, with a tentative D call TRBD1 (6 bases). The V and J ends lost 5 bases and 6 bases respectively, with 17 bases between them. Germline V CDR1 and CDR2: MDHEN, SYDVKM. The CDR3 covers 15 residues. The CDR3: CASSTRHRGGNEQFF. The DNA of the CDR3 is TGTGCCAGCAGTACCCGGCATAGAGGGGGCAATGAGCAGTTCTTC.

CDR3 sequence: CASSLGLAGGRLDEQYF. In DNA form, the CDR3 reads TGTGCCAGCAGCTTGGGGCTAGCGGGAGGAAGGTTAGACGAGCAGTACTTC. The chain uses TRBV7-6 and TRBJ2-7; 11 positions match TRBD2. V lost 3 bases and J lost 5; bases outside the gene matches: 12. The germline CDR1 and CDR2 sequences are SGHVS and FNYEAQ. The CDR3 has 17 amino acids.

The chain recombines TRBV29-1 with TRBJ1-1; D unresolved. The V gene lost 6 bases and the J gene lost 6 bases, with 17 bases spanning the gap. This CDR3 spans 13 amino acids. Germline V CDR1 and CDR2: SQVTM, ANQGSEA. CDR3 nucleotides: TGCAGCGTGATAAGTCTAAGGAGGGCTGAAGCTTTCTTT. Its translation is CSVISLRRAEAFF.

This rearrangement joins TRBV21-1 to TRBJ2-5; the listed D gene, TRBD2, was not tested against the DNA. TRBV21-1 is a documented pseudogene. The CDR3 covers 15 residues. CDR3 sequence (DNA): TGTGCCAGCAGCAAACAGCGGACGGGAGAAGAGACCCAGTACTTC. Amino acid sequence: CASSKQRTGEETQYF.

The chain joins TRBV10-3 to TRBJ2-4, with 9 bases lining up with TRBD1. The CDR3 is 12 amino acids. J gave up 7 bases and V 6 bases, and 1 base lay outside the gene matches. Germline V gene lookup returns CDR1 ENHRY and CDR2 SYGVKD. The CDR3 reads CAIRGTGNIQYF. The DNA for the CDR3 is TGTGCCATCAGGGGGACAGGGAACATTCAGTACTTC.

The CDR3, as DNA: TGTGCCACCACCCCCGGCAGCAATCAGCCCCAGCATTTT. Translated, it gives CATTPGSNQPQHF. The J gene is TRBJ1-5, the V gene TRBV15; D unclear. CDR3 length: 13 residues. CDR1 is LNHNV and CDR2 is YYDKDF in the germline V gene (reference sequence). Trimming removed 7 bases from V and 1 base from J, with 8 bases in between. Drawing the rest from reference TRBV15 and TRBJ1-5, the complete variable domain is DAMVIQNPRYQVTQFGKPVTLSCSQTLNHNVMYWYQQKSSQAPKLLFHYYDKDFNNEADTPDNFQSRRPNTSFCFLDIRSPGLGDTAMYLCATTPGSNQPQHFGDGTRLSIL.

The CDR3 nucleotides are TGTGCCAGCAGCCAAGGCAGGGGGAGAGGTCAGCCCCAGCATTTT. Its protein product is CASSQGRGRGQPQHF. This chain connects TRBV14 to TRBJ1-5, with TRBD1 identical over 7 bases. Germline CDR1 and CDR2: SGHDN and FVKESK. Trimming removed 1 base from V and 6 bases from J; junction bases left unmatched: 6. The CDR3 runs 15 residues.